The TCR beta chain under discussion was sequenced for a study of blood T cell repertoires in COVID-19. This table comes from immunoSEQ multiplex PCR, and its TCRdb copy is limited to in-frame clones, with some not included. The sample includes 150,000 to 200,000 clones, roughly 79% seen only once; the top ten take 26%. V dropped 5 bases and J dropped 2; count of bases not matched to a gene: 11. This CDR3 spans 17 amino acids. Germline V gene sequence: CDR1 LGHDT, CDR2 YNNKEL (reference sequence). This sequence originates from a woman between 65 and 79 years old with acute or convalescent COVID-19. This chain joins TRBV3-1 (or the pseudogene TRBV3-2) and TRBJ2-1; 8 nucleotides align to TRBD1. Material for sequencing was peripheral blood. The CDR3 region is CASSNAARQGTYNEQFF. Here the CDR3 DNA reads TGTGCCAGCAGCAACGCCGCTCGACAGGGGACCTACAATGAGCAGTTCTTC.